The rows below give T cell receptor beta chains drawn from one sample of a study of technical replicates of blood from several donors. Sequencing used immunoSEQ multiplex PCR; TCRdb keeps in-frame clones, though not all of them. The sample has 15,000 to 20,000 clones; roughly 87% are singletons. Sequenced sample: PBMCs. The receptor source for this set is a human donor in good health. The CDR3 runs from the conserved cysteine through the conserved F or W. The order of the fields is clone size, J gene, V gene, D gene, CDR3 DNA, CDR3 protein. D genes are given only for firm matches. Clone sizes are given selectively: once, few, many, or a class where the clone is expanded.

>NA|TRBJ2-1|TRBV19|TRBD2
TGTGCCAGTAGTTCCGGGACTAGCGGCTACAATGAGCAGTTCTTC
CASSSGTSGYNEQFF
>NA|TRBJ2-1|TRBV7-3|NA
TGTGCCAGCAGCTCCGACAGTAATGAGCAGTTCTTC
CASSSDSNEQFF
>NA|TRBJ2-7|TRBV6-5|TRBD2
TGTGCCAGCAGCGAACCGGGACTAGCGGGATACGAGCAGTACTTC
CASSEPGLAGYEQYF
>NA|TRBJ1-1|TRBV5-1|NA
TGCGCCAGCAGCTTTGGGTTGGACTGGTATTCGAAAATAGAGAACACTGAAGCTTTCTTT
CASSFGLDWYSKIENTEAFF
>few|TRBJ1-2|TRBV19|NA
TGTGCCAGTAGTATGGGGCAGGTTGGCTACACCTTC
CASSMGQVGYTF
>NA|TRBJ2-6|TRBV7-7|NA
TGTGCCAGCAGTAAGGAGTGGGGGGAAGTCCTGACTTTC
CASSKEWGEVLTF
>NA|TRBJ2-3|TRBV19|NA
TGTGCCAGTAGTGAGGATATCACAGATACGCAGTATTTT
CASSEDITDTQYF
>few|TRBJ1-1|TRBV2|TRBD1
TGTGCCACATCGACACAGGGGATTGGGAACACTGAAGCTTTCTTT
CATSTQGIGNTEAFF
>NA|TRBJ1-2|TRBV5-6|TRBD1
TGTGCCAGCAGCACGACAGGGAGGTATGGCTACACCTTC
CASSTTGRYGYTF
>NA|TRBJ2-7|TRBV15|NA
TGTGCCACCAGCAGAGATCCGGGAAGAAGGGAGCAGTACTTC
CATSRDPGRREQYF
>NA|TRBJ2-2|TRBV19|NA
TGTGCCAGTATGGCGGGCGTAGTCGGGGAGCTGTTTTTT
CASMAGVVGELFF
>NA|TRBJ1-3|TRBV6-1|NA
TGTGCCAGCAAACAGGACGGAAACACCATATATTTT
CASKQDGNTIYF
>NA|TRBJ2-1|TRBV5-6|NA
TGTGCCAGCAGCCGCGGGGTATCGGTGTGGGAGCAGTTCTTC
CASSRGVSVWEQFF
>once|TRBJ2-7|TRBV4-1|TRBD2
TGCGCCAGCAGCCCCGAACAGTCGGCTAGCGGGCGAACCTACGAGCAGTACTTC
CASSPEQSASGRTYEQYF
>NA|TRBJ1-2|TRBV9|NA
TGTGCCAGCAGCGTAGGAGTAGAGCACGGCTACACCTTC
CASSVGVEHGYTF
>NA|TRBJ2-7|TRBV5-1|TRBD2
TGCGCCAGCAGCTTAGGACTAGCGCAAAACAATTACGAGCAGTACTTC
CASSLGLAQNNYEQYF
>NA|TRBJ2-1|TRBV27|NA
TGTGCCAGCAGTTGGGGGGACTACAATGAGCAGTTCTTC
CASSWGDYNEQFF
>NA|TRBJ2-6|TRBV4-1|NA
TGCGCCAGCAGCCAAGATGAGGCGCGAGGGGCCAACGTCCTGACTTTC
CASSQDEARGANVLTF
>NA|TRBJ2-1|TRBV27|NA
TGTGCCAGCAGTTATGGGGGGAGGAATGAGCAGTTCTTC
CASSYGGRNEQFF
>NA|TRBJ2-7|TRBV27|TRBD1
TGTGCCAGCATTTCCCCCCGACAGGGGGCAATCTACGAGCAGTACTTC
CASISPRQGAIYEQYF
>NA|TRBJ2-7|TRBV6-5|TRBD2
TGTGCCAGCAGTTACTCCCTAGCGGGAGGGTACGAGCAGTACTTC
CASSYSLAGGYEQYF
>few|TRBJ1-1|TRBV6-1|NA
TGTGCCAGCAGTTGGAGAACCAACACTGAAGCTTTCTTT
CASSWRTNTEAFF
>NA|TRBJ2-4|TRBV6-1|NA
TGTGCCAGCAGTGAAGGGGGAGTGGGGAACATTCAGTACTTC
CASSEGGVGNIQYF
>NA|TRBJ1-3|TRBV4-1|NA
TGCGCCAGCAGCCAACCAGACCCCGGCGGCACCATATATTTT
CASSQPDPGGTIYF
>NA|TRBJ1-5|TRBV6-1|NA
TGTGCCAGCAGGGAGGGATGGGTCGCGGGTCAGCCCCAGCATTTT
CASREGWVAGQPQHF
>NA|TRBJ2-1|TRBV5-8|TRBD2
TGTGCCAGCAGCTTCTTTAGCGGGAGGGCCTACAATGAGCAGTTCTTC
CASSFFSGRAYNEQFF
>NA|TRBJ2-1|TRBV5-4|NA
TGTGCCAGCAGCTTGGTTCACTCGGGTGAGCAGTTCTTC
CASSLVHSGEQFF
>NA|TRBJ2-1|TRBV4-2|TRBD2
TGTGCCAGCAGAGGGCTAGCGGGCGCCAACAATGAGCAGTTCTTC
CASRGLAGANNEQFF
>NA|TRBJ1-1|TRBV5-1|TRBD1
TGCGCCAGCAGTTCTACAGGGGGCCAGAACACTGAAGCTTTCTTT
CASSSTGGQNTEAFF
>NA|TRBJ1-5|TRBV6-4|NA
TGTGCCAGCAGTGGACACCAGCCCCAGCATTTT
CASSGHQPQHF
>NA|TRBJ2-2|TRBV6-1|NA
TGTGCCAGCATCCAGACGGGAGACTGGGGGGAGCTGTTTTTT
CASIQTGDWGELFF
>NA|TRBJ1-6|TRBV5-1|TRBD1
TGCGCCAGCAGCTTGGGGGGACAGGGGAATTCACCCCTCCACTTT
CASSLGGQGNSPLHF
>few|TRBJ2-1|TRBV10-1|TRBD1
TGCGCCAGCAGTGAGTCGAGGCGGACAGGTTCCTACAATGAGCAGTTCTTC
CASSESRRTGSYNEQFF
>NA|TRBJ2-5|TRBV18|NA
TGTGCCAGCTCACCTCGGGAACCAAAAGAGACCCAGTACTTC
CASSPREPKETQYF
>NA|TRBJ1-2|TRBV5-6|TRBD1
TGTGCCAGCAGCTACCGGGACAGCAGCTATGGCTACACCTTC
CASSYRDSSYGYTF
>few|TRBJ1-5|TRBV7-9|NA
TGTGCCAGCAGCTTACACAATCAGCCCCAGCATTTT
CASSLHNQPQHF
>NA|TRBJ2-4|TRBV5-1|NA
TGCGCCAGCAGCTTTGAAGGGGGGGACATTCAGTACTTC
CASSFEGGDIQYF
>once|TRBJ2-7|TRBV14|TRBD2
TGTGCCAGCAGCCAATTCGGGACTAGCGGGCTCTACGAGCAGTACTTC
CASSQFGTSGLYEQYF
>NA|TRBJ1-2|TRBV25-1|TRBD1
TGTGCCAGCAGTGAAGGGGACAGAAGGTCCTATGGCTACACCTTC
CASSEGDRRSYGYTF
>NA|TRBJ2-2|TRBV7-6|NA
TGTGCCAGCAGCTTAAACCCCCGGGCGAACACCGGGGAGCTGTTTTTT
CASSLNPRANTGELFF
>NA|TRBJ2-3|TRBV2|TRBD2
TGTGCCGGAAGACCAAAGCGGGAGGCAGATACGCAGTATTTT
CAGRPKREADTQYF
>NA|TRBJ2-1|TRBV5-1|TRBD2
TGCGCCAGCAGCTGGGGGGGGAGCTCCTACAATGAGCAGTTCTTC
CASSWGGSSYNEQFF
>NA|TRBJ1-3|TRBV7-9|NA
TGTGCCAGCAGAGAGGCTGGGGGCGCGTTGGGAAACACCATATATTTT
CASREAGGALGNTIYF
>NA|TRBJ2-3|TRBV14|TRBD1
TGTGCCAGCAGCCAAGGGACGGGACAGGGCACAGATACGCAGTATTTT
CASSQGTGQGTDTQYF
>NA|TRBJ1-5|TRBV30|TRBD1
TGTGCCTGGAGTCCTTCATTGACAGGGGGATACAATCAGCCCCAGCATTTT
CAWSPSLTGGYNQPQHF
>NA|TRBJ1-1|TRBV5-1|NA
TGCGCCAGCAGCTTGTTACCAAACAGGAACACTGAAGCTTTCTTT
CASSLLPNRNTEAFF
>NA|TRBJ2-1|TRBV27|TRBD1
TGTGCCAGCAGACAGGGGGACCGGAATGAGCAGTTCTTC
CASRQGDRNEQFF
>NA|TRBJ1-2|TRBV29-1|NA
TGCAGCGTTGAAGAGTCCGGCTATGGCTACACCTTC
CSVEESGYGYTF
>NA|TRBJ2-7|TRBV7-2|TRBD1
TGTGCCAGCAGCCGAGGTCAGGGGGTGGACGAGCAGTACTTC
CASSRGQGVDEQYF
>once|TRBJ2-1|TRBV6-6|NA
TGTGCCAGCAGTTATGGGGGACTCCCTTCCGATGAGCAGTTCTTC
CASSYGGLPSDEQFF